What follows describes a single T cell receptor beta chain. There are 15 residues in the CDR3. Germline CDR1 is MDHEN and CDR2 is SYDVKM. Trimming left V 6 bases short and J 1 base short, with 13 bases between. This record comes from a study of T cell changes during pregnancy in multiple sclerosis. The data were produced by immunoSEQ multiplex PCR, yet TCRdb's version contains in-frame clones alone and is incomplete. The sample lists about 16,000 clones, approximately 96% occurring once. This receptor was obtained from a female donor with multiple sclerosis, enrolled in a pregnancy study. The sequences come from peripheral blood, collected in the third trimester of pregnancy. This chain links TRBV28 with TRBJ1-5, with D possibly matching TRBD1 (5 bases). CDR3 in amino acids: CASRVRVGSNQPQHF. The CDR3 DNA reads TGTGCCAGCAGGGTCAGGGTCGGGAGCAATCAGCCCCAGCATTTT.